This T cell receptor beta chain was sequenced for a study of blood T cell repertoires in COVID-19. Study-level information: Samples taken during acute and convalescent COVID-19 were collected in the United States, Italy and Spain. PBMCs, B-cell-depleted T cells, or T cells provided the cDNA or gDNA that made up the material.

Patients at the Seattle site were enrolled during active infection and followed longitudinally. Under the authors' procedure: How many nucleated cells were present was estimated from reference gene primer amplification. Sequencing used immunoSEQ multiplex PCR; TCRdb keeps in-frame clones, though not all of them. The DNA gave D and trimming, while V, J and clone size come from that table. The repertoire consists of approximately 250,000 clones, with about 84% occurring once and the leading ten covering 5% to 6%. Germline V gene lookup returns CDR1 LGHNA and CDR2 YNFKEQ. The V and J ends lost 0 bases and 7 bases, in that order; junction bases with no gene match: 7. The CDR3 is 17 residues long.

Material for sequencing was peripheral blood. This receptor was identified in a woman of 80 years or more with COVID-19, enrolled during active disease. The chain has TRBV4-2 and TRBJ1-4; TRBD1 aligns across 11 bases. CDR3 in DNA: TGTGCCAGCAGCCAAGAGAAGGCGGGGACAGGGGGTGAAAAACTGTTTTTT. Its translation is CASSQEKAGTGGEKLFF.